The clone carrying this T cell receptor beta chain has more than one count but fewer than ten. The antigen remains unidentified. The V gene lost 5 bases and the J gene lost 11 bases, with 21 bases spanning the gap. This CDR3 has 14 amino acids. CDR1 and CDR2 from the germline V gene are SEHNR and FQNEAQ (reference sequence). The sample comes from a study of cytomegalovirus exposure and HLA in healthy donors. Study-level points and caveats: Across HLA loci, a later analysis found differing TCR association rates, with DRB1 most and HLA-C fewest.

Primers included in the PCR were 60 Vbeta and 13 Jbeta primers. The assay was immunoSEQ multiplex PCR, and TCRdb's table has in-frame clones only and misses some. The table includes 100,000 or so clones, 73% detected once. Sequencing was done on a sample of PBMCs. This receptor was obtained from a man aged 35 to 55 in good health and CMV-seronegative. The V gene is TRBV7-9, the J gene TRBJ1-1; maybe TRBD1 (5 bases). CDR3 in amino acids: CASSTRDLSVAAFF. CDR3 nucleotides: TGTGCCAGCAGCACGCGGGACTTATCAGTGGCTGCTTTCTTT.